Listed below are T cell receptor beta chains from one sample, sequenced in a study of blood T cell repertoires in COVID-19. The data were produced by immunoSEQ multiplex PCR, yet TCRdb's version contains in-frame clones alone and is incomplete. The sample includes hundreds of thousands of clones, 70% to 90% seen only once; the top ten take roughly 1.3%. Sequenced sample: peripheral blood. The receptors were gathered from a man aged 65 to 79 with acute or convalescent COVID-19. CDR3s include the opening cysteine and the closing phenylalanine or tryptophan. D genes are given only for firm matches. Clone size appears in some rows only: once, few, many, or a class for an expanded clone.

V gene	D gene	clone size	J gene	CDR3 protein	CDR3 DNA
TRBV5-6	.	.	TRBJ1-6	CASSLVGGGYSSPLHF	TGTGCCAGCAGCTTGGTCGGGGGGGGCTATTCTTCACCCCTCCACTTT
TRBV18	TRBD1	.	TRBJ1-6	CASSPATGGNSPLHF	TGTGCCAGCTCACCAGCGACAGGGGGCAATTCACCCCTCCACTTT
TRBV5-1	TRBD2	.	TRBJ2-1	CASSLAGVHSYNEQFF	TGCGCCAGCAGCCTAGCGGGAGTCCACTCCTACAATGAGCAGTTCTTC
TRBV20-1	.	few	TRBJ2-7	CSVREYPEQYF	TGCAGTGTGCGTGAATACCCCGAGCAGTACTTC
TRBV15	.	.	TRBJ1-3	CATSRDLNRGNTIYF	TGTGCCACCAGCAGAGATCTTAACAGAGGAAACACCATATATTTT
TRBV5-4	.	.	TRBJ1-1	CASSPGTGESEAFF	TGTGCCAGCAGCCCCGGAACTGGGGAGTCTGAAGCTTTCTTT
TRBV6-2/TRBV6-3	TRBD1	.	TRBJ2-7	CASSKPGQGTYEQYF	TGTGCCAGCAGCAAACCGGGACAGGGGACCTACGAGCAGTACTTC
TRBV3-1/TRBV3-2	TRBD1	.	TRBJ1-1	CASSQIDRGKTEAFF	TGTGCCAGCAGCCAGATAGACAGGGGGAAGACTGAAGCTTTCTTT
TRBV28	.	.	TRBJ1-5	CASSLRGANINPQHF	TGTGCCAGCAGTTTACGGGGAGCCAATATCAATCCCCAGCATTTT
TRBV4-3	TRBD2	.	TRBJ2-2	CASSQALAGGLNTGELFF	TGCGCCAGCAGCCAAGCTTTGGCGGGGGGCCTGAACACCGGGGAGCTGTTTTTT
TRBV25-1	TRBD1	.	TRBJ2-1	CASSDIQGDRSEQFF	TGTGCCAGCAGTGATATTCAGGGGGACCGCAGTGAGCAGTTCTTC
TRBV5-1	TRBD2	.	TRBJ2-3	CASSPAGGATTDTQYF	TGCGCCAGCAGCCCAGCGGGGGGGGCGACCACAGATACGCAGTATTTT
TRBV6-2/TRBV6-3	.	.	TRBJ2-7	CASSYSVGYEQYF	TGTGCCAGCAGTTACTCAGTCGGCTACGAGCAGTACTTC
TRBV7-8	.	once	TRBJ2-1	CASSPGILAESLGFYNEQFF	TGTGCCAGCAGCCCCGGAATTCTGGCGGAGAGTCTCGGTTTCTACAATGAGCAGTTCTTC
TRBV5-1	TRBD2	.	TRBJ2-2	CASSPGLAATGELFF	TGCGCCAGCAGCCCAGGACTAGCGGCTACCGGGGAGCTGTTTTTT
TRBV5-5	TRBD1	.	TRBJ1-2	CASSFQGANGYTF	TGTGCCAGCAGCTTTCAGGGGGCGAATGGCTACACCTTC
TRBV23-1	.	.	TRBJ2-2	CASTTGAGELFF	TGCGCCAGCACAACAGGAGCCGGGGAGCTGTTTTTT
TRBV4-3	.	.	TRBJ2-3	CASSHRGTDTQYF	TGCGCCAGCAGCCACAGGGGTACAGATACGCAGTATTTT
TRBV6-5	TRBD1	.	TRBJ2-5	CASSLQGDGETQYF	TGTGCCAGCAGTTTGCAGGGGGACGGGGAGACCCAGTACTTC
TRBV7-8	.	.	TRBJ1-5	CASSSPGQKSNQPQHF	TGTGCCAGCAGCTCCCCCGGACAGAAAAGCAATCAGCCCCAGCATTTT
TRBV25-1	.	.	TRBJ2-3	CASSGRGDTQYF	TGTGCCAGCAGCGGCAGGGGAGATACGCAGTATTTT
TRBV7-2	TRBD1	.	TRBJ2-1	CASSSRQGENEQFF	TGTGCCAGCAGCTCCCGACAGGGAGAGAATGAGCAGTTCTTC
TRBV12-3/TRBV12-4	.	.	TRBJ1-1	CASSSDRQEAFF	TGTGCCAGCAGTTCGGACAGACAAGAAGCTTTCTTT
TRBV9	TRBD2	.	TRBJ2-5	CASSVAGTSGTQYF	TGTGCCAGCAGCGTCGCTGGGACTAGCGGGACCCAGTACTTC
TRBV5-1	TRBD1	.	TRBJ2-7	CASSPGTGTYEQYF	TGCGCCAGCAGTCCCGGGACAGGGACCTACGAGCAGTACTTC
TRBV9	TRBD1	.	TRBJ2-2	CASNSGQGVGELFF	TGTGCCAGCAATTCAGGACAGGGCGTCGGGGAGCTGTTTTTT
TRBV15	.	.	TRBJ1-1	CATSRDGTEAFF	TGTGCCACCAGCAGAGACGGGACTGAAGCTTTCTTT
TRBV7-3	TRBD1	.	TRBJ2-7	CASSLSTGAEQYF	TGTGCCAGCAGCTTATCGACAGGGGCCGAGCAGTACTTC
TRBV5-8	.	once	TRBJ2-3	CAGTQGMGADTQYF	TGTGCCGGGACACAGGGAATGGGGGCAGATACGCAGTATTTT
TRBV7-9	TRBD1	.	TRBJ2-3	CASSSNTGGDTQYF	TGTGCCAGCAGCTCCAATACAGGGGGAGATACGCAGTATTTT
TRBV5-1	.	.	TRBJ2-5	CASRQQQLQETQYF	TGCGCCAGCAGACAACAGCAATTACAAGAGACCCAGTACTTC
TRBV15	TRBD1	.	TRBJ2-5	CATSRGARQGSGETQYF	TGTGCCACCAGCAGAGGGGCTAGACAGGGGTCAGGAGAGACCCAGTACTTC
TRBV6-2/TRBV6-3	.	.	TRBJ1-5	CASSPGADPNYYSNQPQHF	TGTGCCAGCAGCCCAGGGGCCGATCCAAACTACTATAGCAATCAGCCCCAGCATTTT
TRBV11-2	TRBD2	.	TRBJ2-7	CASSAGLAWEQYF	TGTGCCAGCAGCGCGGGACTAGCTTGGGAGCAGTACTTC
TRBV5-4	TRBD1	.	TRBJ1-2	CASSLGGSGTGLGYGYTF	TGTGCCAGCAGCTTGGGGGGGTCCGGGACAGGGCTAGGCTATGGCTACACCTTC